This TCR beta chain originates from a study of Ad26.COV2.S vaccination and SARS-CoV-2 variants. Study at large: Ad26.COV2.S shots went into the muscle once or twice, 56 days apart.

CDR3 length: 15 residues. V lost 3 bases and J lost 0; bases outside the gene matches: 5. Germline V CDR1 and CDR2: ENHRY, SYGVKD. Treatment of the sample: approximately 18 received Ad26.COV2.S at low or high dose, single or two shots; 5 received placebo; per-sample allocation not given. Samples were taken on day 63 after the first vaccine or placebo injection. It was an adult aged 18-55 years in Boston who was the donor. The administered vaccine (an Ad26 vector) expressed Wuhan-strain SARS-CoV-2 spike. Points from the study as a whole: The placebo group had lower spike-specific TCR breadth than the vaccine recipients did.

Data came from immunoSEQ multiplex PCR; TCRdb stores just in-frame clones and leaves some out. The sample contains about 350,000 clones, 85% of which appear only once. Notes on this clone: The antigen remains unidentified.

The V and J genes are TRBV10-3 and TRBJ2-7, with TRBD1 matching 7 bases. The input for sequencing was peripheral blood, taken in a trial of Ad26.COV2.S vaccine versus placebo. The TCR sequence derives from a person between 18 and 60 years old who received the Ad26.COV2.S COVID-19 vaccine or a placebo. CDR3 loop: CAISDIRDSSYEQYF. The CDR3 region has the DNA TGTGCCATCAGTGACATCCGGGACAGCTCCTACGAGCAGTACTTC.